These 23 T cell receptor beta chains came from one sample sequenced in a study of cytomegalovirus exposure and HLA in healthy donors. PCR involved 60 Vbeta and 13 Jbeta primers. Profiled with immunoSEQ multiplex PCR; TCRdb holds only in-frame clones, not every one. The sample holds 110,000 to 150,000 clones, 70% to 80% seen once. Sequenced sample: PBMCs. The receptors were sampled from a man between 18 and 29 years old in good health and CMV-seronegative.

The J gene is TRBJ2-2, the V gene TRBV6-5, with a weak D call TRBD2 (5 bases). The CDR3 consists of 14 residues. V lost 6 bases and J 5 bases, leaving 13 bases between the germline ends. Germline values: CDR1 MNHEY, CDR2 SVGAGI. CDR3 coding DNA: TGTGCCAGCAGCCAGGACCGGAGGACCGGGGAGCTGTTTTTT. This translates into CASSQDRRTGELFF.

This chain joins TRBV5-1 and TRBJ2-5; D might be TRBD1 (6 bases). Germline V gene sequence: CDR1 SGHRS, CDR2 YFSETQ. The CDR3 consists of 17 residues. Deletions cut 3 bases from V and 1 base from J, with 19 bases between. DNA for the CDR3: TGCGCCAGCAGCTGGTGGGACACATCCACATTCCAAGAGACCCAGTACTTC. Translated: CASSWWDTSTFQETQYF.

V gene TRBV5-1 combines with J gene TRBJ2-5; TRBD1 is a possible D gene (5 bases). Germline V gene data show CDR1 as SGHRS and CDR2 as YFSETQ. CDR3 length equals 15 residues. Between the trimmed V and J ends, which lost 2 bases and 2 bases, there was a span of 13 bases. The CDR3 loop is CASSFQGANQETQYF. CDR3 DNA: TGCGCCAGCAGCTTTCAAGGGGCCAATCAAGAGACCCAGTACTTC. Full variable domain (outside the CDR3, taken from reference TRBV5-1 and TRBJ2-5): KAGVTQTPRYLIKTRGQQVTLSCSPISGHRSVSWYQQTPGQGLQFLFEYFSETQRNKGNFPGRFSGRQFSNSRSEMNVSTLELGDSALYLCASSFQGANQETQYFGPGTRLLVL.

J is TRBJ1-5 and V is TRBV10-2; D might be TRBD1 (6 bases). V shed 3 bases and J shed 4 bases, with 16 bases lying between them. Germline assignment: CDR1 WSHSY and CDR2 SAAADI. The CDR3 is 16 residues long. The CDR3 DNA reads TGCGCCAGCAGTGAACGTCTTGAGGGGGGGAATCAGCCCCAGCATTTT. Its protein product is CASSERLEGGNQPQHF.

The chain employs TRBV19 and TRBJ2-1; maybe TRBD2 (7 bases). Between the trimmed V and J ends, which lost 4 bases and 5 bases, there was a span of 15 bases. Germline V gene data show CDR1 as LNHDA and CDR2 as SQIVND (reference sequence). This CDR3 has 15 amino acids. CDR3 nucleotides: TGTGCCAGTAGTACGGGGGGCAGGTCGAACAATGAGCAGTTCTTC. It is translated as CASSTGGRSNNEQFF.

J is TRBJ1-3 and V is TRBV18; 9 bases map to TRBD1. The CDR3 spans 14 residues. V lost 2 bases, J lost 6 bases, and 2 bases stayed unmatched. Germline V gene sequence: CDR1 KGHSH, CDR2 LQKENI. The CDR3 nucleotides are TGTGCCAGCTCACCAACAGGGGGCTCAAACACCATATATTTT. It codes for CASSPTGGSNTIYF.

The chain employs TRBV5-8 and TRBJ2-2; D is perhaps TRBD1 (6 bases). Germline loops: CDR1 SGHTS, CDR2 YDEGEE. Trimming left V 3 bases short and J 1 base short, with 13 bases between. This CDR3 spans 16 amino acids. This CDR3 reads CASSSYRDKNTGELFF. DNA of the CDR3: TGTGCCAGCAGCTCCTACAGGGATAAGAACACCGGGGAGCTGTTTTTT.

This clone was picked up one time. V gene TRBV18 combines with J gene TRBJ1-3, with TRBD1 identical over 8 bases. Germline assignment: CDR1 KGHSH and CDR2 LQKENI. J lost 1 base, V lost 6 bases, and 5 bases had no gene match. There are 15 residues in the CDR3. The CDR3 loop is CASSPQGASGNTIYF. CDR3 bases: TGTGCCAGCTCGCCTCAGGGGGCTTCTGGAAACACCATATATTTT.

V and J are TRBV2 and TRBJ1-3; possible D gene TRBD1, 5 bases. CDR3 size: 14 residues. Trimming shortened V by 5 bases and J by 2 bases, and 10 bases separated the two germline ends. Germline V gene data show CDR1 as SNHLY and CDR2 as FYNNEI. The CDR3 coding sequence is TGTGCCAGCAGTAAGGGGCTCGCTGGAAACACCATATATTTT. Amino acids: CASSKGLAGNTIYF.

V and J are TRBV11-2 and TRBJ2-7; TRBD2 might be the D (6 bases). V lost 5 bases, J lost 4 bases, and 12 bases lay in between. The germline V gene encodes CDR1 SGHAT and CDR2 FQNNGV. This CDR3 has 13 residues. Here the CDR3 DNA reads TGTGCCAGCAGCCTCGCCGGGACTTACGAGCAGTACTTC. Protein: CASSLAGTYEQYF.

Remarks on this clone: The junction departs from germline at one end; a sequencing error may be responsible. Additional DNA sequences in this sample encode the identical CDR3. The chain is built from TRBV4-2 and TRBJ2-3, with 8 bases aligning to TRBD1. The germline gives CDR1 LGHNA, CDR2 YNFKEQ. The CDR3 extends over 15 amino acids. CDR3: CASSQDRASTDTQYF. The CDR3 DNA is TGTGCCAGCAGCCAGGACAGGGCGAGCACAGATACGCAGTACTTT.

The CDR3 is CASSLKGLETQYF. For the CDR3, the DNA is TGTGCCAGCAGTTTAAAGGGGCTAGAGACCCAGTACTTC. The V and J genes are TRBV27 and TRBJ2-5; possible D gene TRBD1, 5 bases. The length of the CDR3 is 13 residues. Germline CDR1 and CDR2: MNHEY and SMNVEV (reference sequence). V was clipped by 2 bases and J by 4 bases, with 8 bases between them.

This sequence joins TRBV27 and TRBJ2-3; D might be TRBD2 (5 bases). The V gene's germline CDR1 is MNHEY and CDR2 SMNVEV (reference sequence). This CDR3 spans 15 amino acids. Trimming shortened V by 1 base and J by 4 bases, and 12 bases separated the two germline ends. The CDR3 protein is CASSLWGPEADTQYF. The CDR3 nucleotides read TGTGCCAGCAGTTTATGGGGTCCGGAGGCAGATACGCAGTATTTT.

This rearrangement joins TRBV10-2 to TRBJ2-2; possible D gene TRBD1, 6 bases. Trimming removed 4 bases from V and 6 bases from J, with 18 bases in between. This CDR3 region has 16 residues. CDR1 is WSHSY, CDR2 SAAADI, per germline. In DNA, the CDR3 is TGCGCCAGCAGTGGGCCAGGGGTTTTTGGCGCCGGGGAGCTGTTTTTT. Its translation is CASSGPGVFGAGELFF.

The CDR3 here is CASREEPGTDPYGYTF. The CDR3 DNA reads TGCGCCAGCAGAGAGGAACCCGGGACAGATCCATATGGCTACACCTTC. This sequence joins TRBV5-1 and TRBJ1-2, with TRBD1 matching over 7 bases. In germline, CDR1 is SGHRS, CDR2 YFSETQ. After removal of 5 bases from V and 5 bases from J, the junction contained 15 bases not matched to a gene. This CDR3 has 16 residues.

With regard to this clone: In the same sample, other DNA sequences code for this CDR3. The chain combines TRBV11-3 with TRBJ2-2; perhaps TRBD1 as D (5 bases). The CDR3 is 13 amino acids. Looked up from germline, CDR1 is SGHNT and CDR2 is YENEEA. The germline V and J ends were trimmed by 5 bases and 5 bases, with 9 bases remaining between them. The CDR3 loop is CASSPRGTGELFF. The CDR3 region has the DNA TGTGCCAGCAGCCCAAGGGGAACCGGGGAGCTGTTTTTT. Variable domain in full (rest from reference TRBV11-3 and TRBJ2-2): EAGVVQSPRYKIIEKKQPVAFWCNPISGHNTLYWYLQNLGQGPELLIRYENEEAVDDSQLPKDRFSAERLKGVDSTLKIQPAELGDSAVYLCASSPRGTGELFFGEGSRLTVL.

This clone occurred once. The chain carries TRBV6-1 and TRBJ1-4; TRBD1 matches 8 bases. Per germline, CDR1 MNHNS and CDR2 SASEGT. Losses at the gene ends were 4 bases for V and 3 bases for J; bases not matched to a gene: 7. This CDR3 comprises 16 residues. CDR3 residues: CASSGQGYKANEKLFF. The CDR3 DNA reads TGTGCCAGCAGTGGACAGGGGTATAAGGCTAATGAAAAACTGTTTTTT.

CDR3 sequence: CASRERGGQPQHF. Here the CDR3 DNA reads TGTGCCAGCAGGGAACGAGGAGGTCAGCCCCAGCATTTT. The genes are TRBV2 and TRBJ1-5; D is unresolved. Trimming took 6 bases from V and 6 from J, leaving 12 bases between them. Looked up from germline, CDR1 is SNHLY and CDR2 is FYNNEI. CDR3 size: 13 residues.

This clone was detected only once. This rearrangement joins TRBV4-2 to TRBJ2-2; 9 nucleotides align to TRBD2. This CDR3 spans 17 amino acids. With 1 base clipped from V and 6 bases from J, the junction kept 9 bases outside the gene matches. In germline, CDR1 is LGHNA, CDR2 YNFKEQ. The CDR3 here is CASSQALGGGAAGELFF. The CDR3 DNA is TGTGCCAGCAGCCAAGCGTTGGGCGGGGGGGCGGCCGGGGAGCTGTTTTTT.

This clone was seen a single time. The chain uses TRBV5-1 and TRBJ1-6; D is ambiguous. CDR1 is SGHRS, CDR2 YFSETQ, per germline. V lost 4 bases and J lost 6, with 8 bases in between. The CDR3 has 13 residues. This chain's CDR3 is CASSLRLNSPLHF. In nucleotides, the CDR3 is TGCGCCAGCAGCCTACGACTTAATTCACCCCTCCACTTT.

This chain uses TRBV29-1 with TRBJ1-1; no clear D gene. The germline gives CDR1 SQVTM, CDR2 ANQGSEA. The CDR3 totals 13 residues. Trimming took 4 bases from V and 1 from J, leaving 10 bases between them. This CDR3 reads CSVVKRSNTEAFF. The CDR3 DNA reads TGCAGCGTTGTGAAGCGATCGAACACTGAAGCTTTCTTT.

A few counts support this clone. The V and J genes are TRBV10-3 and TRBJ2-3; TRBD2 aligns across 11 bases. CDR1 is ENHRY, CDR2 SYGVKD, per germline. CDR3 length: 16 amino acids. The V gene end was trimmed by 4 bases and the J gene end by 2 bases; junction bases not matched to a gene: 5. This CDR3 is CAISVSGGASTDTQYF. The CDR3 nucleotides read TGTGCCATCAGTGTTAGCGGGGGGGCCTCCACAGATACGCAGTATTTT.

The table lists this clone with a count of one. This sequence joins TRBV2 and TRBJ2-1; 8 nucleotides match TRBD1. The CDR3 consists of 16 residues. V lost 2 bases, J lost 2 bases, and 5 bases stayed unmatched. The germline V gene encodes CDR1 SNHLY and CDR2 FYNNEI. The CDR3 is CASSELRTGTYNEQFF. In DNA, the CDR3 is TGTGCCAGCAGTGAACTTCGGACAGGGACCTACAATGAGCAGTTCTTC.